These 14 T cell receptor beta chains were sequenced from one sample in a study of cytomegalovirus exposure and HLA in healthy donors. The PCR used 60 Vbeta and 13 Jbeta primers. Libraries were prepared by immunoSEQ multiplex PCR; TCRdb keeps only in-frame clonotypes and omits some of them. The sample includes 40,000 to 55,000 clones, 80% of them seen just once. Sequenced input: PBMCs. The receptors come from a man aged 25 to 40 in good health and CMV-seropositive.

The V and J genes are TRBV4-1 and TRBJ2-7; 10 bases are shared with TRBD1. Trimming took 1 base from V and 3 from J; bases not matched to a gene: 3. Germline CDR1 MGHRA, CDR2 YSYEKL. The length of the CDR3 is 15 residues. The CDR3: CASSQGGTGVYEQYF. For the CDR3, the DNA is TGCGCCAGCAGCCAAGGTGGGACAGGGGTCTACGAGCAGTACTTC.

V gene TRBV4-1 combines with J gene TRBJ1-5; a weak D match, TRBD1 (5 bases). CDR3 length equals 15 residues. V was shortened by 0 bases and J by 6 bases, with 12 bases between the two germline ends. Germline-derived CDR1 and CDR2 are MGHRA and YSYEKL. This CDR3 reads CASSQDGGGGQPQHF. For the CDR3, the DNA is TGCGCCAGCAGCCAAGATGGGGGGGGAGGTCAGCCCCAGCATTTT.

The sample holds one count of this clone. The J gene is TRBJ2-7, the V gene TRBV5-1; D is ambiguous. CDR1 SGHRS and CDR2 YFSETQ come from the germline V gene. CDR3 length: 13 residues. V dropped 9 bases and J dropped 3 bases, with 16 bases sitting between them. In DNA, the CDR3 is TGCGCCACCTCGGTTGGTCTGAACTACGAGCAGTACTTC. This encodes CATSVGLNYEQYF.

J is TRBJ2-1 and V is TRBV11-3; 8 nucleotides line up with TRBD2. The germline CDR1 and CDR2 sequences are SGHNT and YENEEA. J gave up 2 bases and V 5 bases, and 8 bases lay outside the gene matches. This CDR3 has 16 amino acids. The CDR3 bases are TGTGCCAGCAGCCCTCGTGGGCGGGGGGCCTACAATGAGCAGTTCTTC. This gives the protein CASSPRGRGAYNEQFF.

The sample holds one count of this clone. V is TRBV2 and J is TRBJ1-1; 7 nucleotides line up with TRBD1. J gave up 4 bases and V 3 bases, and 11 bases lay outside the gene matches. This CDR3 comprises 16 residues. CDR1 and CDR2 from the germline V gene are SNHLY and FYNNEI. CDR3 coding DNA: TGTGCCAGCAGTGATTCCGGGACAGACATGGGCACTGAAGCTTTCTTT. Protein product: CASSDSGTDMGTEAFF.

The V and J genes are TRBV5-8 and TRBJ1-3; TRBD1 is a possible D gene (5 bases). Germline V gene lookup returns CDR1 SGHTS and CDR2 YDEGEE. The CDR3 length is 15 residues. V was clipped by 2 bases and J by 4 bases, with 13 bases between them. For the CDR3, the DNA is TGTGCCAGCAGCTTAGGAGGGGCAACGGGAAACACCATATATTTT. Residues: CASSLGGATGNTIYF.

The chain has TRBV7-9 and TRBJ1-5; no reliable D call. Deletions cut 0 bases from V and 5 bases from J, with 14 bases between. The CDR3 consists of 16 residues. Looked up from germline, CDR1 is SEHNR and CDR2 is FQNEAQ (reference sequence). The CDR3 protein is CASSLARFGDDQPQHF. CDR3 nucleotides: TGTGCCAGCAGCTTAGCGCGGTTCGGGGATGATCAGCCCCAGCATTTT.

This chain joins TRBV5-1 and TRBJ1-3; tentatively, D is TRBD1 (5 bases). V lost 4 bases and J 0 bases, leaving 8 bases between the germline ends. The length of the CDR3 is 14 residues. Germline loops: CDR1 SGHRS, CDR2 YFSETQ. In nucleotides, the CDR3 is TGCGCCAGCAGCCAGGGAGGCTCTGGAAACACCATATATTTT. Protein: CASSQGGSGNTIYF.

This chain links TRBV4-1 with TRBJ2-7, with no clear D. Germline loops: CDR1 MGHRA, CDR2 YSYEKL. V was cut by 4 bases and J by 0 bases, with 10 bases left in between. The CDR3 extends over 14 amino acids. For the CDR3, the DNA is TGCGCCAGCAGCCCGTCCCCCCGCTCCTACGAGCAGTACTTC. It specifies CASSPSPRSYEQYF.

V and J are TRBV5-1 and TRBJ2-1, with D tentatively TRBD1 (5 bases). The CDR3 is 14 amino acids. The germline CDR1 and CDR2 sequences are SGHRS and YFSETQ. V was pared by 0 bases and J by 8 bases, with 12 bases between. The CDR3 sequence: CASSLGGWGDEQFF. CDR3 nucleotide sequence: TGCGCCAGCAGCTTGGGGGGATGGGGCGATGAGCAGTTCTTC.

CDR3: CASSERIAGGSSYEQYF. CDR3 DNA sequence: TGTGCCAGTAGCGAGAGAATAGCGGGGGGGAGCTCCTACGAGCAGTACTTC. The rearrangement joins TRBV19 to TRBJ2-7; 11 nucleotides align to TRBD2. Germline V gene data show CDR1 as LNHDA and CDR2 as SQIVND (reference sequence). The CDR3 runs 17 residues. V shed 6 bases, J shed 0 bases, and the junction held 10 bases outside the gene matches.

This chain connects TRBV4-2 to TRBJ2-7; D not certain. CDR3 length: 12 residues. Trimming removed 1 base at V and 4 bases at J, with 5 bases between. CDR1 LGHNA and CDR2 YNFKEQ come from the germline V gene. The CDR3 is CASSQGAYEQYF. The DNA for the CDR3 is TGTGCCAGCAGCCAAGGGGCTTACGAGCAGTACTTC.

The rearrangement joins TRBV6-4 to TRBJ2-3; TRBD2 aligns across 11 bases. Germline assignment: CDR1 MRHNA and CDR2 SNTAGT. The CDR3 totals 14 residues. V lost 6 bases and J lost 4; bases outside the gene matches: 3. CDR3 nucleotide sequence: TGTGCCAGCAGCTTAGCGGGGGGGCCAGATACGCAGTATTTT. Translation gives CASSLAGGPDTQYF.

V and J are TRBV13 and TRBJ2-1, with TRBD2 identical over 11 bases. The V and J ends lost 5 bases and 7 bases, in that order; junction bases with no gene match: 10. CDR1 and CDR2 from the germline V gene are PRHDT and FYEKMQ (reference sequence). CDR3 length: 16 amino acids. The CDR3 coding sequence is TGTGCCAGCAGCAACCTTAGCGGGGGGGATTCTAATGAGCAGTTCTTC. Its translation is CASSNLSGGDSNEQFF.